These 10 T cell receptor beta chains were all obtained from the same sample, sequenced in a study of T-cell reconstitution after alpha-beta-depleted transplantation in children. As it was prepared, the TCRbeta library received unique molecular identifiers. One entry per CDR3 protein, called by TCRdb with MiXCR from the PCR reads. This sample yields about 1,000,000 distinct CDR3 sequences, of which about 29% are seen a single time; 25% to 35% belongs to the top ten. Sequences were derived from PBMCs, mostly from graft donor cells, sampled 360 days after TCRalphabeta/CD19-depleted stem cell transplant. All receptors come from a boy in the first two years of life who had a stem cell transplant for SCID, so the T cells may come from the graft donor.

This clonotype was seen a few times. The chain recombines TRBV12-3 or TRBV12-4 with TRBJ2-5; D possibly uses TRBD1 or TRBD2 (7 bases each). The length of the CDR3 is 15 residues. Deletions cut 5 bases from V and 6 bases from J, with 19 bases between. The CDR3 coding sequence is TGTGCCAGCAGTGGCCCCAGGGGGGGCGAAAAGACCCAGTACTTC. This codes for CASSGPRGGEKTQYF.

The V gene is TRBV5-1, the J gene TRBJ1-2; the D is unclear. The CDR3 runs 13 residues. Germline V gene data show CDR1 as SGHRS and CDR2 as YFSETQ. Deletions cut 0 bases from V and 8 bases from J, with 11 bases between. Here the CDR3 DNA reads TGCGCCAGCAGCTTGGACCCCGCCTCGGGCTACACCTTC. Translated, it gives CASSLDPASGYTF.

This clonotype was observed many times. V and J are TRBV4-2 and TRBJ2-1, with 11 bases identical to TRBD2. The CDR3 length is 15 residues. Looked up from germline, CDR1 is LGHNA and CDR2 is YNFKEQ. Trimming cost V 6 bases and J 5 bases; bases outside gene matches: 6. The CDR3 coding sequence is TGTGCCAGCAGTCAGACTAGCGGGACTAACAATGAGCAGTTCTTC. This codes for CASSQTSGTNNEQFF.

Points on this clonotype: One junction end disagrees with the germline gene, perhaps due to a read error. The J gene is TRBJ1-4, the V gene TRBV20-1; TRBD1 matches 7 bases. In germline, CDR1 is DFQATT, CDR2 SNEGSKA (reference sequence). The CDR3 is made up of 15 amino acids. The CDR3 loop reads CSARVQGRANEKLIF. The DNA for the CDR3 is TGCAGTGCTCGTGTACAGGGGAGGGCTAATGAAAAACTGATTTTT.

This clonotype was seen ten or more times. This rearrangement joins TRBV5-1 to TRBJ1-5; D is unresolved. CDR1 SGHRS and CDR2 YFSETQ come from the germline V gene. The V end was cut by 2 bases, the J end by 0 bases, with 12 bases between. This CDR3 comprises 16 residues. DNA of the CDR3: TGCGCCAGCAGCTTTCGGGCAGCGAATAGCAATCAGCCCCAGCATTTT. As protein: CASSFRAANSNQPQHF.

V is TRBV5-1 and J is TRBJ2-3, with D uncertain. The V end was cut by 0 bases, the J end by 3 bases, with 11 bases between. Germline V lookup: CDR1 SGHRS, CDR2 YFSETQ. The CDR3 is 15 amino acids. CDR3 sequence (DNA): TGCGCCAGCAGCTTGGGACTGACTCCAACAGATACGCAGTATTTT. Translated: CASSLGLTPTDTQYF.

This clonotype was counted many times. V is TRBV20-1 and J is TRBJ1-1; 7 bases are a match to TRBD1. Per germline, CDR1 DFQATT and CDR2 SNEGSKA (reference sequence). The CDR3 loop spans 14 amino acids. Losses at the gene ends were 6 bases for V and 1 base for J; bases not matched to a gene: 8. The CDR3 here is CSAKTGNRNTEAFF. The CDR3 DNA sequence: TGCAGTGCCAAGACAGGGAACCGGAACACTGAAGCTTTCTTT.

In this sample, this clonotype turned up a few times. In DNA, the CDR3 is TGTGCCACACGGCAGCGAGTCTCCTACGAGCAGTACTTC. Translation gives CATRQRVSYEQYF. The chain recombines TRBV6-6 with TRBJ2-7; D is unresolved. This CDR3 has 13 amino acids. Germline-derived CDR1 and CDR2 are MNHNY and SVGAGI (reference sequence). V dropped 10 bases and J dropped 0 bases, with 13 bases sitting between them.

The V gene is TRBV5-1, the J gene TRBJ2-1; the D gene is possibly TRBD1 (6 bases). This CDR3 has 13 amino acids. CDR1 SGHRS and CDR2 YFSETQ come from the germline V gene. V gave up 4 bases and J gave up 5 bases, with 10 bases separating them. DNA for the CDR3: TGCGCCAGCAGCACCGGACAGCACAATGAGCAGTTCTTC. Its protein product is CASSTGQHNEQFF.

Many counts were recorded for this clonotype. This chain uses TRBV29-1 with TRBJ2-2, with 7 nucleotides matching TRBD1. Germline CDR1 reads SQVTM; CDR2 reads ANQGSEA. V was clipped by 6 bases and J by 6 bases; unmatched bases: 10. The CDR3 totals 14 residues. Here the CDR3 reads CSVATGRSAGELFF. DNA for the CDR3: TGCAGCGTAGCGACAGGGCGGTCCGCCGGGGAGCTGTTTTTT.